The entry below describes one TCR beta chain. No antigen is known for it. Researchers ran the PCR with 60 Vbeta and 13 Jbeta primers. Clones were sequenced by immunoSEQ multiplex PCR, and TCRdb holds only the in-frame ones, with some missing. The sample holds under 200,000 clones; 70% to 85% are singletons and the top ten take 2% to 2.5%. The data derive from a study of cytomegalovirus exposure and HLA in healthy donors. Study at large: The study placed about four fifths of its 398 genotyped donors in the Caucasian-associated ancestry cluster. Study findings and constraints: A later look showed TCR association rates differing by HLA locus, highest for DRB1 and lowest for HLA-C.

Between the trimmed V and J ends, which lost 4 bases and 6 bases, there was a span of 14 bases. The CDR3 contains 13 residues. From germline, CDR1 is SGHDT and CDR2 YYEEEE. The specimen sequenced was PBMCs. This chain uses TRBV5-6 with TRBJ2-7; possibly TRBD1 for D (5 bases). The sequence derives from a middle-aged man in good health and CMV-seropositive. This CDR3 reads CASSLTTESEQYF. In nucleotides, the CDR3 is TGTGCCAGCAGCCTGACGACAGAAAGCGAGCAGTACTTC.